The clone carrying this T cell receptor (beta chain) was detected only a few times. The antigen is undetermined. HTBI primers from iRepertoire and Arm-PCR of CDR3 regions yielded the TCR beta libraries. Via MiXCR, TCRdb re-called the multiplex PCR reads, giving one row per CDR3 protein. This table has approximately 360,000 distinct CDR3 sequences, 23% appearing once. Time point defined: persistent/refractory GD, antithyroid drugs over 5 years with positive TRAb. Scientists built the TCR library using RNA that was extracted from PBMCs. This specimen comes from a study of regulatory T cells in long-lasting Graves disease. There are 15 residues in the CDR3. V lost 1 base, J lost 3 bases, and 2 bases stayed unmatched. CDR1 and CDR2 from the germline V gene are SGHAT and FQNNGV. The study, taken as a whole, reports: The study found lower TCR diversity in persistent Graves' patients than in newly diagnosed ones.

The TCR originated in a woman in her thirties or forties with Graves disease. The starting material was peripheral blood mononuclear cells (PBMCs), obtained when the disease was refractory, from a patient treated with antithyroid drugs. The J gene is TRBJ2-1, the V gene TRBV11-2; 8 bases line up with TRBD2. The DNA of the CDR3 is TGTGCCAGCAGCTTAGTGACTAGCGACTACAATGAGCAGTTCTTC. Encoded protein: CASSLVTSDYNEQFF.